What follows are 24 T cell receptor beta chains derived from one specimen sequenced in a study of high-grade serous ovarian cancer treatment subgroups (dated by TCRdb to the early 2020s). Library method: the immunoSEQ multiplex PCR assay. TCRdb took over this immuneACCESS table, retaining in-frame rearrangements with V and J assigned. Such tables are incomplete; in checked studies, under half of the missing clones stem from an unresolved V gene, and the remainder is unexplained. Counted in this sample were some 7,000 clones; about 75% of them appeared once. Of the sample, approximately 4.8% is held by the ten largest clones. Collection of tumor samples took place before definitive surgery or chemotherapy. Sample: tumor tissue. The source is a human donor with high-grade serous ovarian cancer.

The chain joins TRBV18 to TRBJ1-1, with TRBD1 as a possible D gene (6 bases). Germline CDR1 is KGHSH and CDR2 is LQKENI. CDR3 length equals 13 residues. Trimming cost V 10 bases and J 3 bases, with 15 bases left between them. The CDR3 sequence: CATSNRADTEAFF. DNA for the CDR3: TGTGCCACCTCCAACAGGGCGGACACTGAAGCTTTCTTT.

This sequence joins TRBV19 and TRBJ2-1, with 13 nucleotides matching TRBD2. V dropped 7 bases and J dropped 4; count of bases not matched to a gene: 1. The CDR3 has 14 residues. CDR1 is LNHDA and CDR2 is SQIVND in the germline V gene (reference sequence). The CDR3 bases are TGTGCCAGTACGGGACTAGCGGGGTACAATGAGCAGTTCTTC. Encoded protein: CASTGLAGYNEQFF.

The V call is TRBV7-9, the J call TRBJ2-4; 7 nucleotides line up with TRBD2. V trimming: 4 bases; J trimming: 0 bases; junction bases outside the gene matches: 9. Germline V gene data show CDR1 as SEHNR and CDR2 as FQNEAQ (reference sequence). CDR3 length: 17 amino acids. In nucleotides, the CDR3 is TGTGCCAGCAGCTCATGGACTAGTCAATCAGCCAAAAACATTCAGTACTTC. As protein: CASSSWTSQSAKNIQYF.

The V and J genes are TRBV19 and TRBJ1-2; TRBD1 matches at 8 bases. V lost 3 bases to trimming and J lost 6 bases; unmatched junction nucleotides: 9. The germline V gene encodes CDR1 LNHDA and CDR2 SQIVND (reference sequence). This CDR3 is built from 15 residues. CDR3 bases: TGTGCCAGTAGTATCTATCTACAGGGGGAGGATGGCTACACCTTC. Protein: CASSIYLQGEDGYTF.

The rearrangement joins TRBV27 to TRBJ1-2; TRBD1 is a possible D gene (5 bases). The V end lost 6 bases, the J end lost 4 bases, and 21 bases lay between the germline ends. The CDR3 covers 16 residues. Germline V CDR1 and CDR2: MNHEY, SMNVEV (reference sequence). CDR3 loop: CASSFRPGGTFYGYTF. For the CDR3, the DNA is TGTGCCAGCAGCTTTCGGCCGGGCGGGACTTTCTATGGCTACACCTTC.

This chain joins TRBV19 and TRBJ1-6, with D hard to call. The V end was cut by 4 bases, the J end by 7 bases, with 8 bases between. The CDR3 length is 13 residues. From germline, CDR1 is LNHDA and CDR2 SQIVND (reference sequence). The CDR3 sequence: CASSSPGNSPLHF. The CDR3 DNA sequence: TGTGCCAGTAGTAGCCCGGGGAATTCACCCCTCCACTTT.

V gene TRBV6-1 combines with J gene TRBJ1-5; 7 bases agree with TRBD1. The CDR3 consists of 18 residues. CDR1 is MNHNS and CDR2 is SASEGT in the germline V gene. V was clipped by 2 bases and J by 4 bases; unmatched bases: 14. CDR3 protein: CASSEPQWSDRFNQPQHF. As DNA, the CDR3 is TGTGCCAGCAGTGAACCACAGTGGTCGGACAGGTTTAATCAGCCCCAGCATTTT.

The chain has TRBV6-6 and TRBJ2-3; TRBD2 might be the D (5 bases). V lost 5 bases to trimming and J lost 6 bases, with 15 bases between them. Germline CDR1 MNHNY, CDR2 SVGAGI (reference sequence). This CDR3 contains 14 residues. CDR3 region: CASSLALVTDTQYF. CDR3 nucleotide sequence: TGTGCCAGCAGTCTAGCATTGGTAACCGATACGCAGTATTTT.

V is TRBV5-8 and J is TRBJ1-1; D remains unclear. Germline V CDR1 and CDR2: SGHTS, YDEGEE. The length of the CDR3 is 12 residues. Trimming stripped 0 bases from V and 11 bases from J, with 11 bases between. CDR3 loop: CASSLAGRVAFF. CDR3 in DNA: TGTGCCAGCAGCTTGGCCGGTAGGGTTGCTTTCTTT.

In nucleotides, the CDR3 is TGTGCCAGCAAACGGGGCTCCTACAATGAGCAGTTCTTC. Protein product: CASKRGSYNEQFF. V usage is TRBV14 and J usage is TRBJ2-1; D perhaps matches TRBD2 (5 bases). There are 13 residues in the CDR3. Germline CDR1 and CDR2: SGHDN and FVKESK. V was pared by 7 bases and J by 0 bases, with 7 bases between. Together with reference TRBV14 and TRBJ2-1, the CDR3 gives the full variable domain: EAGVTQFPSHSVIEKGQTVTLRCDPISGHDNLYWYRRVMGKEIKFLLHFVKESKQDESGMPNNRFLAERTGGTYSTLKVQPAELEDSGVYFCASKRGSYNEQFFGPGTRLTVL.

This clone was detected only a few times. V is TRBV7-2 and J is TRBJ1-2, with D uncertain. Trimming cost V 5 bases and J 2 bases, with 15 bases left between them. The CDR3 totals 15 residues. Germline values: CDR1 SGHTA, CDR2 FQGNSA. The CDR3 is CASSRLGPVNYGYTF. In DNA, the CDR3 is TGTGCCAGCAGCCGCCTTGGGCCAGTCAACTATGGCTACACCTTC.

V is TRBV4-1 and J is TRBJ2-7; D gene unclear. V shed 2 bases and J shed 4 bases, with 12 bases lying between them. The CDR3 contains 14 residues. Germline V gives CDR1 MGHRA, CDR2 YSYEKL. The chain's CDR3 is CASSQTTGRYEQYF. CDR3 DNA: TGCGCCAGCAGCCAAACCACCGGCAGGTACGAGCAGTACTTC.

Only one count was recorded for this clone. J is TRBJ1-4 and V is TRBV9; no definite D call. Germline CDR1 reads SGDLS; CDR2 reads YYNGEE. There are 16 residues in the CDR3. V was trimmed by 0 bases and J by 4 bases, leaving 13 bases between them. The CDR3 loop reads CASSVGVEEFNEKLFF. CDR3 bases: TGTGCCAGCAGCGTAGGGGTCGAGGAGTTTAATGAAAAACTGTTTTTT.

The rearrangement uses TRBV7-6 and TRBJ2-2, with 7 nucleotides matching TRBD1. J was trimmed by 2 bases and V by 6 bases; bases with no gene match: 6. Germline lookup yields CDR1 SGHVS and CDR2 FNYEAQ. This CDR3 has 15 residues. The DNA for the CDR3 is TGTGCCAGCAGTTACAGGGGCGAAAACACCGGGGAGCTGTTTTTT. Amino acids: CASSYRGENTGELFF.

V gene TRBV7-2 combines with J gene TRBJ1-2; 7 positions match TRBD1. Trimming cost V 5 bases and J 6 bases; bases outside gene matches: 9. This CDR3 is 14 amino acids long. The germline gives CDR1 SGHTA, CDR2 FQGNSA. Here the CDR3 DNA reads TGTGCCAGCAGCCTTCTGAGGACAGGAAATGGCTACACCTTC. It yields the protein CASSLLRTGNGYTF.

The chain combines TRBV6-1 with TRBJ2-5, with TRBD1 matching over 9 bases. The CDR3 contains 15 residues. Per germline, CDR1 MNHNS and CDR2 SASEGT. J was trimmed by 4 bases and V by 3 bases; bases with no gene match: 6. The CDR3 DNA reads as TGTGCCAGCAGTGAGGTTACAGGGGGCGGAGAGACCCAGTACTTC. This codes for CASSEVTGGGETQYF.

V is TRBV15 and J is TRBJ2-7, with 8 bases identical to TRBD1. The germline V gene has CDR1 LNHNV and CDR2 YYDKDF (reference sequence). Trimming cost V 1 base and J 0 bases; bases outside gene matches: 8. The CDR3 loop spans 17 amino acids. CDR3 amino acids: CATSRGPSGTGSYEQYF. CDR3 coding DNA: TGTGCCACCAGCAGAGGGCCTTCCGGGACAGGCTCCTACGAGCAGTACTTC.

This clone came up once. The genes are TRBV5-6 and TRBJ2-1; D not certain. Germline V gene data show CDR1 as SGHDT and CDR2 as YYEEEE. The CDR3 totals 11 residues. The V end lost 1 base, the J end lost 7 bases, and 3 bases lay between the germline ends. The CDR3 nucleotides read TGTGCCAGCAGCTTGAGGAATGAGCAGTTCTTC. Translation: CASSLRNEQFF.

V gene TRBV7-2 combines with J gene TRBJ2-4, with a tentative D call TRBD2 (7 bases). The CDR3 loop spans 18 amino acids. CDR1 and CDR2 from the germline V gene are SGHTA and FQGNSA. V gave up 3 bases and J gave up 0 bases, with 18 bases separating them. DNA of the CDR3: TGTGCCAGCAGCTTGGGGGGGGGCTCCAACTTAGCCAAAAACATTCAGTACTTC. Translated: CASSLGGGSNLAKNIQYF.

This chain uses TRBV6-5 with TRBJ1-2; 7 bases match TRBD1. The CDR3 is 15 amino acids. V lost 7 bases to trimming and J lost 8 bases; unmatched junction nucleotides: 16. Per germline, CDR1 MNHEY and CDR2 SVGAGI. CDR3 coding DNA: TGTGCCAGCACAAAAACAGGGGTCTACGGGAGGGGCTACACCTTC. It translates to CASTKTGVYGRGYTF.

This clone occurred a few times. The CDR3 region is CASSRQGGGNSPLHF. The DNA of the CDR3 is TGTGCCAGCAGCCGACAGGGAGGAGGTAATTCACCCCTCCACTTT. The chain carries TRBV7-2 and TRBJ1-6; 7 bases map to TRBD1. CDR3 length: 15 residues. With 5 bases clipped from V and 6 bases from J, the junction kept 7 bases outside the gene matches. Germline-derived CDR1 and CDR2 are SGHTA and FQGNSA. Filled out from reference TRBV7-2 and TRBJ1-6, the complete variable domain reads GAGVSQSPSNKVTEKGKDVELRCDPISGHTALYWYRQSLGQGLEFLIYFQGNSAPDKSGLPSDRFSAERTGGSVSTLTIQRTQQEDSAVYLCASSRQGGGNSPLHFGNGTRLTVT.

J is TRBJ2-1 and V is TRBV2; 9 nucleotides match TRBD2. Germline loops: CDR1 SNHLY, CDR2 FYNNEI. With V trimmed by 10 bases and J by 5 bases, 9 bases remained unmatched. This CDR3 comprises 14 residues. The CDR3 region is CATLAGSVHNEQFF. The CDR3 bases are TGTGCCACCCTAGCGGGGTCTGTCCACAATGAGCAGTTCTTC.

This clone occurred once. This rearrangement joins TRBV6-6 to TRBJ2-7; maybe TRBD1 (6 bases). V lost 2 bases, J lost 0 bases, and 8 bases lay in between. The CDR3 spans 14 residues. The V gene's germline CDR1 is MNHNY and CDR2 SVGAGI (reference sequence). The CDR3 DNA follows: TGTGCCAGCAGTTACGGACAGTACTCCTACGAGCAGTACTTC. The encoded protein is CASSYGQYSYEQYF.

The chain joins TRBV19 to TRBJ1-6; D may be TRBD1 (6 bases). This CDR3 comprises 15 residues. CDR1 LNHDA and CDR2 SQIVND come from the germline V gene (reference sequence). Between the trimmed V and J ends, which lost 3 bases and 3 bases, there was a span of 9 bases. In DNA, the CDR3 is TGTGCCAGTAGTATTGGAGGGGGCTATAATTCACCCCTCCACTTT. Its translation: CASSIGGGYNSPLHF.